The 18 T cell receptor beta chains below come from one sample, sequenced in a study of blood T cell repertoires in COVID-19. The assay was immunoSEQ multiplex PCR, and TCRdb's table has in-frame clones only and misses some. This table has some 300,000 clones, over 85% appearing once. Sequenced material: PBMCs or T cells enriched from blood (not recorded which). These receptors originate from a woman aged 50 to 60 who had been exposed to COVID-19.

This chain links TRBV19 with TRBJ1-5; TRBD1 might be the D (6 bases). V was cut by 4 bases and J by 10 bases, with 14 bases left in between. There are 13 residues in the CDR3. Germline V gives CDR1 LNHDA, CDR2 SQIVND (reference sequence). CDR3: CASSTMVGGPQHF. DNA of the CDR3: TGTGCCAGTAGTACGATGGTAGGGGGTCCCCAGCATTTT.

The genes are TRBV27 and TRBJ2-1; TRBD1 matches 8 bases. Trimming removed 3 bases from V and 8 bases from J; junction bases left unmatched: 9. CDR3 length: 15 residues. The germline V gene has CDR1 MNHEY and CDR2 SMNVEV (reference sequence). The CDR3 is CASSLLGQGADEQFF. The CDR3 region has the DNA TGTGCCAGCAGTTTGTTAGGACAGGGAGCGGATGAGCAGTTCTTC.

The genes are TRBV2 and TRBJ1-6; D possibly corresponds to TRBD1 (5 bases). There are 13 residues in the CDR3. The germline V and J ends were trimmed by 6 bases and 10 bases, with 13 bases remaining between them. In germline, CDR1 is SNHLY, CDR2 FYNNEI. CDR3 nucleotide sequence: TGTGCCAGCAGGGAGACAGTAGGATCACCCCTCCACTTT. Its protein is CASRETVGSPLHF.

This rearrangement joins TRBV9 to TRBJ2-1; D might be TRBD2 (5 bases). Germline V gene sequence: CDR1 SGDLS, CDR2 YYNGEE. This CDR3 is built from 16 residues. V lost 0 bases, J lost 4 bases, and 14 bases lay in between. The CDR3 sequence: CASSVAVGRDYNEQFF. The CDR3 DNA reads TGTGCCAGCAGCGTAGCAGTAGGGAGAGATTACAATGAGCAGTTCTTC.

CDR3 DNA: TGTGCCAGCAGTGAAGTATATGGGCCACTCGCTGGAAACACCATATATTTT. Encoded protein: CASSEVYGPLAGNTIYF. V is TRBV6-1 and J is TRBJ1-3, with D unresolved. The CDR3 length is 17 residues. Per the germline V gene, CDR1 is MNHNS and CDR2 is SASEGT. V was cut by 1 base and J by 2 bases, with 15 bases left in between.

The sample holds one count of this clone. The chain has TRBV2 and TRBJ1-4; 12 nucleotides match TRBD1. Germline V lookup: CDR1 SNHLY, CDR2 FYNNEI. The CDR3 loop spans 14 amino acids. With 6 bases clipped from V and 7 bases from J, the junction kept 3 bases outside the gene matches. The CDR3 sequence: CASSGDRGPEKLFF. The DNA for the CDR3 is TGTGCCAGCAGCGGGGACAGGGGGCCTGAAAAACTGTTTTTT.

The chain recombines TRBV3-1 (or the pseudogene TRBV3-2) with TRBJ1-6; D possibly corresponds to TRBD1 (5 bases). The CDR3 runs 13 residues. In germline, CDR1 is LGHDT, CDR2 YNNKEL (reference sequence). Trimming shortened V by 4 bases and J by 8 bases, and 9 bases separated the two germline ends. This chain's CDR3 is CASSPSRDSPLHF. In nucleotides, the CDR3 is TGTGCCAGCAGCCCCAGCAGGGATTCACCCCTCCACTTT.

In the case of this clone: Other nucleotide sequences from this sample produce the same CDR3. The rearrangement uses TRBV18 and TRBJ1-2; TRBD1 is a possible D gene (6 bases). The V gene's germline CDR1 is KGHSH and CDR2 LQKENI. V was shortened by 6 bases and J by 2 bases, with 13 bases between the two germline ends. The CDR3 spans 14 residues. The CDR3 reads CASSPPTGNYGYTF. For the CDR3, the DNA is TGTGCCAGCTCGCCTCCGACAGGAAACTATGGCTACACCTTC. Together with reference TRBV18 and TRBJ1-2, the CDR3 gives the full variable domain: NAGVMQNPRHLVRRRGQEARLRCSPMKGHSHVYWYRQLPEEGLKFMVYLQKENIIDESGMPKERFSAEFPKEGPSILRIQQVVRGDSAAYFCASSPPTGNYGYTFGSGTRLTVV.

A single count supports this clone. The rearrangement uses TRBV5-1 and TRBJ1-2, with D possibly TRBD1 on 6 matching bases. V was trimmed by 4 bases and J by 0 bases, leaving 10 bases between them. The CDR3 extends over 14 amino acids. Germline V gene data show CDR1 as SGHRS and CDR2 as YFSETQ. The CDR3 DNA reads as TGCGCCAGCAGCCCGACAGGTTCTAACTATGGCTACACCTTC. Amino acids: CASSPTGSNYGYTF. The full variable domain, its missing parts supplied by reference TRBV5-1 and TRBJ1-2, is KAGVTQTPRYLIKTRGQQVTLSCSPISGHRSVSWYQQTPGQGLQFLFEYFSETQRNKGNFPGRFSGRQFSNSRSEMNVSTLELGDSALYLCASSPTGSNYGYTFGSGTRLTVV.

This CDR3 is CATYGTGKMNTEAFF. Written as DNA, the CDR3 is TGTGCCACCTACGGCACGGGGAAAATGAACACTGAAGCTTTCTTT. This rearrangement joins TRBV6-5 to TRBJ1-1; D unclear. Per germline, CDR1 MNHEY and CDR2 SVGAGI. This CDR3 has 15 amino acids. V dropped 10 bases and J dropped 0 bases, with 18 bases sitting between them.

This chain joins TRBV4-2 and TRBJ2-5; D may be TRBD1 (6 bases). Trimming removed 0 bases at V and 4 bases at J, with 9 bases between. Germline CDR1 and CDR2: LGHNA and YNFKEQ. The CDR3 length is 14 residues. As DNA, the CDR3 is TGTGCCAGCAGCCAAGAAGTGGGGGCAGAGACCCAGTACTTC. It codes for CASSQEVGAETQYF.

This clone was counted only a few times. The genes are TRBV13 and TRBJ1-5; 7 bases agree with TRBD1. There are 15 residues in the CDR3. Per germline, CDR1 PRHDT and CDR2 FYEKMQ (reference sequence). V trimming: 0 bases; J trimming: 5 bases; junction bases outside the gene matches: 4. CDR3 region: CASSLGQGKDQPQHF. The CDR3 bases are TGTGCCAGCAGCTTAGGACAGGGGAAAGATCAGCCCCAGCATTTT.

The genes are TRBV5-1 and TRBJ2-2; 7 bases agree with TRBD1. CDR3 size: 15 residues. Trimming removed 6 bases from V and 0 bases from J; junction bases left unmatched: 5. CDR1 is SGHRS and CDR2 is YFSETQ in the germline V gene. The CDR3 protein is CASIRDSPNTGELFF. The CDR3 DNA reads TGCGCCAGCATCCGGGACAGTCCGAACACCGGGGAGCTGTTTTTT.

J is TRBJ2-1 and V is TRBV11-2; 7 bases align to TRBD2. V dropped 5 bases and J dropped 1; count of bases not matched to a gene: 5. CDR3 size: 15 residues. Per germline, CDR1 SGHAT and CDR2 FQNNGV. The CDR3 DNA sequence: TGTGCCAGCAGCCCCCGGACTAGGTCCTACAATGAGCAGTTCTTC. It specifies CASSPRTRSYNEQFF.

CDR3 nucleotides: TGTGCCAGCAGTTTAGGGACTAGCGGGGGCGCCGGCGAGCAGTACTTC. Its protein is CASSLGTSGGAGEQYF. This chain joins TRBV28 and TRBJ2-7, with 14 bases aligning to TRBD2. This CDR3 is built from 16 residues. The germline V gene encodes CDR1 MDHEN and CDR2 SYDVKM. The J segment lost 6 bases and the V segment lost 2 bases, leaving 6 bases of the junction unmatched.

V is TRBV5-5 and J is TRBJ2-5; TRBD1 might be the D (5 bases). The CDR3 is made up of 13 amino acids. Trimming removed 2 bases from V and 3 bases from J, with 8 bases in between. Germline V CDR1 and CDR2: SGHKS, YYEKEE (reference sequence). CDR3: CASSFGREETQYF. In DNA form, the CDR3 reads TGTGCCAGCAGCTTCGGCAGGGAAGAGACCCAGTACTTC.

The chain joins TRBV28 to TRBJ2-5, with D possibly matching TRBD1 (5 bases). Germline CDR1 is MDHEN and CDR2 is SYDVKM. With 4 bases removed from V and 3 bases from J, the gap between germline ends came to 9 bases. The CDR3 runs to 13 residues. In DNA form, the CDR3 reads TGTGCCAGCAGTTGGGGCAGAAAAGAGACCCAGTACTTC. This translates into CASSWGRKETQYF. Supplemented by reference TRBV28 and TRBJ2-5, the full variable domain reads DVKVTQSSRYLVKRTGEKVFLECVQDMDHENMFWYRQDPGLGLRLIYFSYDVKMKEKGDIPEGYSVSREKKERFSLILESASTNQTSMYLCASSWGRKETQYFGPGTRLLVL.

This clone was counted a single time. The chain has TRBV5-1 and TRBJ1-4; D not certain. CDR1 SGHRS and CDR2 YFSETQ come from the germline V gene. The V end was cut by 0 bases, the J end by 6 bases, with 12 bases between. The CDR3 extends over 15 amino acids. The CDR3 DNA reads as TGCGCCAGCAGCTTGGCCCACGAGGTTTATGAAAAACTGTTTTTT. This translates into CASSLAHEVYEKLFF.